This record covers a single TCR beta chain. The entry originates in a study of shared T cell receptors in the human thymus. Produced via immunoSEQ multiplex PCR; TCRdb's table is partial and in-frame only. The data show over 450,000 clones, about 80% seen once. CDR1 and CDR2 from the germline V gene are LNHNV and YYDKDF (reference sequence). The CDR3 loop spans 16 amino acids. With V trimmed by 2 bases and J by 4 bases, 8 bases remained unmatched. A further study also used this sample, focusing on human thymus T cells. That work adds: The thymus tissue came from resections taken during corrective heart surgery. Use of V and J genes seemed skewed within the thymic and blood repertoires.

This receptor was taken from a boy less than two years old with a congenital heart defect. The sequenced sample was thymocytes. The chain is built from TRBV15 and TRBJ1-5; 7 positions agree with TRBD1. The CDR3 protein is CATSRTFSGGNQPQHF. CDR3 coding DNA: TGTGCCACCAGCAGAACCTTTTCAGGGGGGAATCAGCCCCAGCATTTT.